This TCR beta chain is drawn from a study of tumor-infiltrating lymphocytes in primary liver carcinoma. In the study overall: Productive TCRbeta reads per sample were roughly 3.5 to 7.13 million, not differing by tissue.

It was unsorted whole blood that yielded blood RNA, and germline DNA was also extracted. With a constant-region primer, TCR beta cDNA was made from approximately 500 ng of total RNA. Generation of the TCR beta libraries relied on three nested multiplex PCR rounds using slightly modified ARM-PCR. TRBV1-TRBV30 forward primers paired with a C-beta reverse primer were used in the first two PCR rounds, which ran approximately 11 cycles each. TCRdb processed the multiplex PCR reads anew with MiXCR; each CDR3 protein has one entry. The data contain around 330,000 distinct CDR3 sequences, about 60% of them seen just once; the ten biggest clones take up roughly 9%. This clonotype was seen ten or more times. The germline V gene encodes CDR1 MGHRA and CDR2 YSYEKL. CDR3 length equals 14 residues. J lost 0 bases, V lost 5 bases, and 4 bases had no gene match.

The chain uses TRBV4-1 and TRBJ2-7, with 7 bases identical to TRBD1. The TCR sequence derives from a man aged 40-55 years with primary liver carcinoma and hepatitis B virus infection. Specimen: peripheral blood. The CDR3 nucleotides read TGCGCCAGCAGCGTTACAGGGGTCTCCTACGAGCAGTACTTC. This translates into CASSVTGVSYEQYF.